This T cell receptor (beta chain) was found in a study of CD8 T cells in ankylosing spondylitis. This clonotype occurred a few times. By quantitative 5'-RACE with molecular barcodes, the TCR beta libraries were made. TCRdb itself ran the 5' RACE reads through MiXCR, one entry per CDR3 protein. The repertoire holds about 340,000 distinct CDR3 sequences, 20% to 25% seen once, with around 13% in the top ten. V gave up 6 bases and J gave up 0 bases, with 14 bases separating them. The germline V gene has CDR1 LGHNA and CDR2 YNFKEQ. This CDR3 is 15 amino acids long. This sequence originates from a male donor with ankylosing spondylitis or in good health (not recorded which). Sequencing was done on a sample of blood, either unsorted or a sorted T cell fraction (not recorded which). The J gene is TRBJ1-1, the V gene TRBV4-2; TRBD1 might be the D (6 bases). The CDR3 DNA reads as TGTGCCAGCAGACCCTCGAGGGACATGAACACTGAAGCTTTCTTT. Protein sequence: CASRPSRDMNTEAFF.